A single sample gave rise to the 8 T cell receptor beta chains below, sequenced in a study of blood T cells in healthy people across ages (dated by TCRdb to the mid-2010s). The library relied on 5' RACE. Sequencing was performed on an Illumina HiSeq 2500. A second PCR of roughly 7 to 11 cycles was run with a J-beta primer mix and a sample-barcoded 5' primer. In TCRdb, the public reads were trimmed at Q25 with fastp and aligned with MiXCR, with productive beta chains retained. All rows with the same CDR3 protein become a single entry with the most common DNA and genes. For this sample the table gives 950,000 to 1,200,000 distinct CDR3 sequences, of which 30% to 40% were detected only once. Roughly 13% of the sample lies in the top ten. Source material: blood. The receptors come from a man between 18 and 35 years old in good health.

This clonotype was recorded a few times. The genes are TRBV20-1 and TRBJ2-1; 7 bases are a match to TRBD1. This CDR3 has 16 residues. Germline V lookup: CDR1 DFQATT, CDR2 SNEGSKA (reference sequence). V lost 0 bases to trimming and J lost 6 bases; unmatched junction nucleotides: 11. As DNA, the CDR3 is TGCAGTGCTAGAGAAATGGGGGACAGCAATGTCAATGAGCAGTTCTTC. Protein product: CSAREMGDSNVNEQFF.

The chain is built from TRBV5-1 and TRBJ1-5; D ambiguous. V was cut by 8 bases and J by 4 bases, with 19 bases left in between. Per germline, CDR1 SGHRS and CDR2 YFSETQ. The CDR3 covers 15 residues. The CDR3 nucleotides are TGCGCCAGGGCTCGTGGGAGGGAGAGAAATCAGCCCCAGCATTTT. As protein: CARARGRERNQPQHF.

This clonotype was counted between two and nine times. The rearrangement uses TRBV7-2 and TRBJ2-1; D call uncertain. Germline-derived CDR1 and CDR2 are SGHTA and FQGNSA. Trimming stripped 5 bases from V and 0 bases from J, with 11 bases between. The CDR3 runs 15 residues. The CDR3 sequence is CASSPPRTSYNEQFF. The CDR3 nucleotides are TGTGCCAGCAGCCCCCCCCGGACCTCCTACAATGAGCAGTTCTTC.

The rearrangement links TRBV9 to TRBJ1-5; D uncertain. The CDR3 runs to 13 residues. Trimming cost V 0 bases and J 4 bases, with 5 bases left between them. From germline, CDR1 is SGDLS and CDR2 YYNGEE. CDR3 sequence reads: CASSVDLNQPQHF. DNA of the CDR3: TGTGCCAGCAGCGTAGACCTAAATCAGCCCCAGCATTTT.

This clonotype was observed a handful of times. This chain joins TRBV10-3 and TRBJ1-1; D is uncertain. Trimming removed 0 bases from V and 1 base from J, with 6 bases in between. Germline values: CDR1 ENHRY, CDR2 SYGVKD. The CDR3 totals 14 residues. The CDR3 region has the DNA TGTGCCATCAGTGAGTCGATTAGGAACACTGAAGCTTTCTTT. The encoded protein is CAISESIRNTEAFF.

The chain combines TRBV15 with TRBJ2-1; tentatively, D is TRBD2 (6 bases). This CDR3 has 15 residues. V was clipped by 5 bases and J by 3 bases, with 14 bases between them. Per the germline V gene, CDR1 is LNHNV and CDR2 is YYDKDF (reference sequence). Here the CDR3 reads CATSPRRRDYNEQFF. CDR3 nucleotides: TGTGCCACCAGCCCCCGACGGCGGGACTACAATGAGCAGTTCTTC.

The chain employs TRBV7-2 and TRBJ1-2; D ambiguous. The germline V gene has CDR1 SGHTA and CDR2 FQGNSA. V was cut by 1 base and J by 4 bases, with 7 bases left in between. This CDR3 region has 13 residues. Written as DNA, the CDR3 is TGTGCCAGCAGCTTAGACACCACCTATGGCTACACCTTC. Amino acid sequence: CASSLDTTYGYTF.

The V and J genes are TRBV28 and TRBJ1-4; TRBD1 matches at 7 bases. Germline V gene data show CDR1 as MDHEN and CDR2 as SYDVKM. This CDR3 is 17 amino acids long. V was pared by 5 bases and J by 0 bases, with 9 bases of the junction left unmatched. The CDR3 spells CASSPTGVGATNEKLFF. CDR3 in DNA: TGTGCCAGCAGTCCTACAGGGGTCGGGGCAACTAATGAAAAACTGTTTTTT.